The rows below give T cell receptor beta chains drawn from one sample of a study of cytomegalovirus exposure and HLA in healthy donors. Method: immunoSEQ multiplex PCR; TCRdb's copy keeps in-frame clones and lacks some. The sample has about 110,000 clones; approximately 80% are singletons. What was sequenced was PBMCs. The source is a woman aged 18-29 years in good health and CMV-seronegative. CDR3s include the opening cysteine and the closing phenylalanine or tryptophan. D genes are given only for firm matches.

TGTGCCAGTAGTTGGGGACAGGGGGCGTACGAGCAGTACTTC CASSWGQGAYEQYF TRBJ2-7 TRBD1 TRBV19
TGCGCCAGCAGCCAAGAACCCACAGCGGGGGGGCAGGGCACCGGGGAGCTGTTTTTT CASSQEPTAGGQGTGELFF TRBJ2-2 TRBD2 TRBV4-3
TGCAGTGCTTCGACAGGCTACGAGCAGTACTTC CSASTGYEQYF TRBJ2-7 NA TRBV20-1
TGTGCCAGCAGTTTCCCCGGCGGCAGGGTGGGTCAGCCCCAGCATTTT CASSFPGGRVGQPQHF TRBJ1-5 NA TRBV28
TGTGCCAGCAGTTTTGGCGGGAGGGCCGCAGATACGCAGTATTTT CASSFGGRAADTQYF TRBJ2-3 TRBD2 TRBV6-5
TGTGCCTGGAGCGGGGGGACCTATAATTCACCCCTCCACTTT CAWSGGTYNSPLHF TRBJ1-6 NA TRBV30
TGTGCCAGTAGTATAACTAATTCCTACGAGCAGTACTTC CASSITNSYEQYF TRBJ2-7 NA TRBV19
TGTGCCAGCAGCCTTCACCGGGACACCGGGCGATACGAGCAGTACTTC CASSLHRDTGRYEQYF TRBJ2-7 NA TRBV28
TGTGCCAGCAGGGTGACAGGGGATGGCTACACCTTC CASRVTGDGYTF TRBJ1-2 TRBD1 TRBV2
TGCGCCAGCAGCCAAGATCTTCTAGGGACAGGGGTAGCCAAAAACATTCAGTACTTC CASSQDLLGTGVAKNIQYF TRBJ2-4 TRBD1 TRBV4-1
TGTGCCAGTAGTCCCCAAGGACAGGGCAGACAGCCCCAGCATTTT CASSPQGQGRQPQHF TRBJ1-5 TRBD1 TRBV19